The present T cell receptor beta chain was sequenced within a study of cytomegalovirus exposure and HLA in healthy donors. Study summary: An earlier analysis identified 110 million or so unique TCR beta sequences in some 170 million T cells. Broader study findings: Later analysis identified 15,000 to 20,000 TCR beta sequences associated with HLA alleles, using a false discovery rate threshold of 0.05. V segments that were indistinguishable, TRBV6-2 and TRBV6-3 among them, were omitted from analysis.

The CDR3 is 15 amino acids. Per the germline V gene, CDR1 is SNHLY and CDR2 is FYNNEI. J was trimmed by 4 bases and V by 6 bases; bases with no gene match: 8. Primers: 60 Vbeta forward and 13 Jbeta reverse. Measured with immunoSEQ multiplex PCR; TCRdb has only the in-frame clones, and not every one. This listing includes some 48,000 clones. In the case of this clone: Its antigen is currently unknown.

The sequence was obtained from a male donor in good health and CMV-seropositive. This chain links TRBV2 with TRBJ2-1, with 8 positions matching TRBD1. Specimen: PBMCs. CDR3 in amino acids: CASSTSTGAYNEQFF. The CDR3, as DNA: TGTGCCAGCAGCACCTCGACAGGGGCATACAATGAGCAGTTCTTC.